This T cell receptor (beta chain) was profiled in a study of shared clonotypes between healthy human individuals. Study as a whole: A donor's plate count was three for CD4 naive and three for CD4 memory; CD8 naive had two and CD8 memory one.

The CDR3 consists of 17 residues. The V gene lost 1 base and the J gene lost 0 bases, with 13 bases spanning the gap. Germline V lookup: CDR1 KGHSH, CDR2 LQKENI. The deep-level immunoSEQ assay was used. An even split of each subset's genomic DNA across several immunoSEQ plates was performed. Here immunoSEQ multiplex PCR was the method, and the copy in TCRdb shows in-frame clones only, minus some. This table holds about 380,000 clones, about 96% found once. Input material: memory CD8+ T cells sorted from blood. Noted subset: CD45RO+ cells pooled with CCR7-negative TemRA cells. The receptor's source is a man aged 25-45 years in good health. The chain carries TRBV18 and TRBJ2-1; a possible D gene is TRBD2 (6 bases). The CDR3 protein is CASSPRGTPSSYNEQFF. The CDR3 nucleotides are TGTGCCAGCTCACCACGGGGGACTCCAAGCTCCTACAATGAGCAGTTCTTC. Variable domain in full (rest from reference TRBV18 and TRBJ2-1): NAGVMQNPRHLVRRRGQEARLRCSPMKGHSHVYWYRQLPEEGLKFMVYLQKENIIDESGMPKERFSAEFPKEGPSILRIQQVVRGDSAAYFCASSPRGTPSSYNEQFFGPGTRLTVL.